The subject of this entry is one T cell receptor (beta chain). What it binds is unknown. The PCR had 60 Vbeta and 13 Jbeta primers. Clones were read by immunoSEQ multiplex PCR, and TCRdb kept only the in-frame ones, dropping some. The sample includes 200,000 to 250,000 clones, 70% to 80% seen only once; the top ten take roughly 16%. This specimen belongs to a study of cytomegalovirus exposure and HLA in healthy donors. Broader study findings: With later analysis, a missense DCLRE1C variant became linked to TCR beta V- and J-gene trimming.

Looked up from germline, CDR1 is SSHAT and CDR2 is FNYEAQ (reference sequence). V gave up 5 bases and J gave up 2 bases, with 16 bases separating them. This CDR3 has 16 amino acids. Sample: PBMCs. The chain has TRBV7-7 and TRBJ1-5; D is unresolved. The TCR was taken from a man aged 35 to 55 in good health and CMV-seronegative. CDR3 coding DNA: TGTGCCAGCAGCCCGCGGGGTTGTCGGGGCAATCAGCCCCAGCATTTT. Translating gives CASSPRGCRGNQPQHF. Full variable domain (rest looked up from reference TRBV7-7 and TRBJ1-5): GAGVSQSPRYKVTKRGQDVTLRCDPISSHATLYWYQQALGQGPEFLTYFNYEAQPDKSGLPSDRFSAERPEGSISTLTIQRTEQRDSAMYRCASSPRGCRGNQPQHFGDGTRLSIL.